This T cell receptor (beta chain) was sequenced for a study of identical twins. Broader study findings: In drawing conclusions, the study used cross-sectional statistical analysis and did not follow the same donors.

cDNA molecules carried unique molecular identifiers, and template switching added a universal primer site. TCRdb processed the 5' RACE reads anew with MiXCR; each CDR3 protein has one entry. The sample carries about 690,000 distinct CDR3 sequences, approximately 22% recorded once. For this clonotype: Its antigen remains unidentified.

This same sample was also taken into another study, of T cells expressing NK-cell markers. This second study notes: Sorted CD3+CD56+NKG2C+, CD3+CD56+NKG2C- and CD3+CD56-NKG2C+ T-cell subsets were beta-chain profiled. Among eight sequenced donors, seven carried HCMV seropositivity while one was seronegative.

The sequenced sample consisted of PBMCs. This clonotype was obtained from a woman under 30 in good health.

CDR3 residues: CSVGPAAGRTDTQYF. In nucleotides, the CDR3 is TGCAGCGTTGGGCCTGCGGCAGGGAGGACAGATACGCAGTATTTT. The J gene is TRBJ2-3, the V gene TRBV29-1, with a weak D call TRBD2 (6 bases). The CDR3 is made up of 15 amino acids. Per the germline V gene, CDR1 is SQVTM and CDR2 is ANQGSEA. Trimming left V 4 bases short and J 3 bases short, with 17 bases between.